The T cell receptor (beta chain) described here comes from a study of cytomegalovirus exposure and HLA in healthy donors. Regarding the study as a whole: A classifier reportedly called cytomegalovirus status with high sensitivity and specificity. Listed as cytomegalovirus-associated were 150 to 200 TCR beta chains.

The ends were cut back, 6 bases at V and 7 bases at J, with 16 bases in the middle. The CDR3 is 14 amino acids. Germline V gives CDR1 MGHDK, CDR2 SYGVNS. The PCR ran on 60 Vbeta and 13 Jbeta primers. Sequencing used immunoSEQ multiplex PCR; TCRdb keeps in-frame clones, though not all of them. The data hold some 130,000 clones, with 75% observed a single time. As to this clone: Its target is unknown.

The V gene is TRBV25-1, the J gene TRBJ1-5, with D possibly being TRBD1 (5 bases). The sample comprised PBMCs. The origin of this receptor is a man aged 30 to 45 in good health and CMV-seronegative. DNA of the CDR3: TGTGCCAGCAGCCCATCGGGGGGAGGGCAGCCCCAGCATTTT. Amino acid sequence: CASSPSGGGQPQHF.